These 19 T cell receptor beta chains originate from one sample sequenced in a study of beta chain features in type 1 diabetes. Sequencing targeted expressed TCRB transcripts, as all isolated RNA had been reverse transcribed. TCRdb's copy holds only in-frame clones and misses some; the assay was immunoSEQ multiplex PCR. The sample yields about 900,000 clones, 15% to 20% seen once. Sample: naive CD4+ T cells from blood. The source of these receptors is a woman in her late teens or twenties in good health.

The V gene is TRBV27, the J gene TRBJ1-1, with D possibly matching TRBD1 (6 bases). This CDR3 spans 15 amino acids. Trimming shortened V by 6 bases and J by 6 bases, and 20 bases separated the two germline ends. CDR1 is MNHEY and CDR2 is SMNVEV in the germline V gene (reference sequence). CDR3 region: CASSRRGVGSSEAFF. CDR3 in DNA: TGTGCCAGCAGCCGAAGGGGGGTAGGCTCTTCTGAAGCTTTCTTT.

V usage is TRBV7-3 and J usage is TRBJ2-5, with a tentative D call TRBD2 (5 bases). This CDR3 region has 14 residues. Trimming stripped 3 bases from V and 5 bases from J, with 13 bases between. CDR1 is SGHTA, CDR2 FQGTGA, per germline. The CDR3 region is CASSFWGARETQYF. The CDR3 DNA reads TGTGCCAGCAGCTTTTGGGGAGCCCGGGAGACCCAGTACTTC.

The CDR3 region is CASSFAEVAYNEQFF. In DNA, the CDR3 is TGTGCCAGCAGTTTCGCGGAGGTCGCGTACAATGAGCAGTTCTTC. The chain is built from TRBV6-1 and TRBJ2-1; D possibly corresponds to TRBD2 (5 bases). The ends were cut back, 5 bases at V and 4 bases at J, with 15 bases in the middle. The germline V gene has CDR1 MNHNS and CDR2 SASEGT. The length of the CDR3 is 15 residues.

This clone was found a few times. This chain uses TRBV5-4 with TRBJ2-2, with TRBD2 matching over 10 bases. The V segment lost 2 bases and the J segment 5 bases; nucleotides outside the gene matches: 9. The CDR3 length is 17 residues. Germline V gives CDR1 SGHNT, CDR2 YYREEE (reference sequence). CDR3 nucleotides: TGTGCCAGCAGCTTCCACTCTAGCGGGAGAAGAACCGGGGAGCTGTTTTTT. As protein: CASSFHSSGRRTGELFF.

The sample holds a few counts of this clone. The chain joins TRBV25-1 to TRBJ2-1, with D unresolved. Germline V CDR1 and CDR2: MGHDK, SYGVNS. The V end lost 6 bases, the J end lost 12 bases, and 12 bases lay between the germline ends. There are 11 residues in the CDR3. CDR3 DNA sequence: TGTGCCAGCAGCCTCGAGTTTCGGCAGTTCTTC. It translates to CASSLEFRQFF.

This clone was seen only a few times. CDR3 sequence (DNA): TGTGCCAGCAGCCAACAGGGGGCAACAGATACGCAGTATTTT. It codes for CASSQQGATDTQYF. This rearrangement joins TRBV7-9 to TRBJ2-3, with 9 bases lining up with TRBD1. Trimming removed 5 bases from V and 3 bases from J; junction bases left unmatched: 3. The CDR3 extends over 14 amino acids. From germline, CDR1 is SEHNR and CDR2 FQNEAQ (reference sequence).

This clone was found a few times. The J gene is TRBJ2-3, the V gene TRBV9; D unclear. Per germline, CDR1 SGDLS and CDR2 YYNGEE. V gave up 0 bases and J gave up 2 bases, with 10 bases separating them. This CDR3 region has 15 residues. The CDR3 sequence: CASSVAGRTTDTQYF. CDR3 bases: TGTGCCAGCAGCGTAGCCGGACGGACCACAGATACGCAGTATTTT.

The chain couples TRBV11-2 to TRBJ2-3, with D perhaps matching TRBD2 (6 bases). This CDR3 spans 12 amino acids. V was shortened by 10 bases and J by 9 bases, with 17 bases between the two germline ends. Germline-derived CDR1 and CDR2 are SGHAT and FQNNGV. The CDR3 DNA sequence: TGTGCCACCACGACTCGGGGAGGAACGCAGTATTTT. Translated: CATTTRGGTQYF.

This clone was seen only a few times. The chain is built from TRBV7-2 and TRBJ2-3; D is unclear. Trimming removed 7 bases at V and 3 bases at J, with 17 bases between. Germline V CDR1 and CDR2: SGHTA, FQGNSA. This CDR3 is 15 amino acids long. This CDR3 is CASNTAGLSTDTQYF. The CDR3 DNA reads as TGTGCCAGCAACACCGCCGGCCTATCTACAGATACGCAGTATTTT.

The chain couples TRBV29-1 to TRBJ1-1; D is perhaps TRBD1 (6 bases). The germline V gene has CDR1 SQVTM and CDR2 ANQGSEA. The CDR3 is 12 amino acids. Deletions cut 5 bases from V and 6 bases from J, with 13 bases between. CDR3 sequence reads: CSVLQGSPEAFF. In nucleotides, the CDR3 is TGCAGCGTTCTACAGGGTAGTCCTGAAGCTTTCTTT.

The chain recombines TRBV5-1 with TRBJ2-5; D possibly corresponds to TRBD2 (6 bases). CDR1 and CDR2 from the germline V gene are SGHRS and YFSETQ. V lost 2 bases and J 7 bases, leaving 18 bases between the germline ends. The CDR3 covers 15 residues. In DNA, the CDR3 is TGCGCCAGCAGCTTCTCTCGGGGCGGGGCGGGGACCCAGTACTTC. Translation gives CASSFSRGGAGTQYF. Full variable domain (rest looked up from reference TRBV5-1 and TRBJ2-5): KAGVTQTPRYLIKTRGQQVTLSCSPISGHRSVSWYQQTPGQGLQFLFEYFSETQRNKGNFPGRFSGRQFSNSRSEMNVSTLELGDSALYLCASSFSRGGAGTQYFGPGTRLLVL.

V gene TRBV19 combines with J gene TRBJ2-2, with a tentative D call TRBD2 (6 bases). V was cut by 4 bases and J by 4 bases, with 10 bases left in between. Germline CDR1 reads LNHDA; CDR2 reads SQIVND (reference sequence). The CDR3 is 14 residues long. The CDR3 sequence is CASSRRDFTGELFF. The CDR3 coding sequence is TGTGCCAGTAGTAGGAGGGACTTCACCGGGGAGCTGTTTTTT.

The rearrangement links TRBV11-2 to TRBJ2-1; 13 bases agree with TRBD2. With 5 bases clipped from V and 4 bases from J, the junction kept 8 bases outside the gene matches. The CDR3 has 17 residues. Germline lookup yields CDR1 SGHAT and CDR2 FQNNGV. The CDR3 region has the DNA TGTGCCAGCAGCAACATCCCGGGACTAGCGGGATACAATGAGCAGTTCTTC. It specifies CASSNIPGLAGYNEQFF.

This clone was counted between two and nine times. The chain links TRBV2 to TRBJ2-5; the D is unclear. This CDR3 region has 13 residues. Germline V gene data show CDR1 as SNHLY and CDR2 as FYNNEI. Trimming left V 7 bases short and J 2 bases short, with 11 bases between. The CDR3 sequence: CASKIGRQETQYF. The CDR3 DNA reads TGTGCCAGCAAAATCGGTCGTCAAGAGACCCAGTACTTC.

This clone was detected only a few times. The genes are TRBV7-3 and TRBJ2-5, with D possibly being TRBD2 (6 bases). Trimming cost V 4 bases and J 5 bases, with 11 bases left between them. The CDR3 loop spans 13 amino acids. Per germline, CDR1 SGHTA and CDR2 FQGTGA. The CDR3, as DNA: TGTGCCAGCAGCTCCGCGGGGAGGGAGACCCAGTACTTC. Its protein product is CASSSAGRETQYF. The variable domain in full, with the rest retrieved from reference TRBV7-3 and TRBJ2-5, is GAGVSQTPSNKVTEKGKYVELRCDPISGHTALYWYRQSLGQGPEFLIYFQGTGAADDSGLPNDRFFAVRPEGSVSTLKIQRTERGDSAVYLCASSSAGRETQYFGPGTRLLVL.

This chain joins TRBV18 and TRBJ2-2, with 8 nucleotides matching TRBD1. The CDR3 has 16 residues. The germline gives CDR1 KGHSH, CDR2 LQKENI. Unmatched junction bases numbered 1, after V lost 1 base and J lost 0 bases. The CDR3 DNA sequence: TGTGCCAGCTCACCACGGACAGGGCCGAACACCGGGGAGCTGTTTTTT. Residues: CASSPRTGPNTGELFF.

As for this clone: The same CDR3 also results from other DNA sequences found in this sample. J is TRBJ2-5 and V is TRBV7-2, with 8 nucleotides matching TRBD2. CDR1 and CDR2 (germline): SGHTA, FQGNSA. This CDR3 has 14 amino acids. The V segment lost 5 bases and the J segment 1 base; nucleotides outside the gene matches: 3. CDR3 sequence reads: CASSLSGTQETQYF. Written as DNA, the CDR3 is TGTGCCAGCAGCCTTAGCGGGACCCAAGAGACCCAGTACTTC. Using reference TRBV7-2 and TRBJ2-5 for the parts outside the CDR3, the full variable domain is GAGVSQSPSNKVTEKGKDVELRCDPISGHTALYWYRQSLGQGLEFLIYFQGNSAPDKSGLPSDRFSAERTGGSVSTLTIQRTQQEDSAVYLCASSLSGTQETQYFGPGTRLLVL.

This clone showed up just a few times. The V gene is TRBV7-3, the J gene TRBJ2-7, with TRBD1 matching 7 bases. CDR1 is SGHTA and CDR2 is FQGTGA in the germline V gene. The CDR3 has 16 residues. J lost 4 bases, V lost 8 bases, and 17 bases had no gene match. CDR3 bases: TGTGCCAGCGGACCCCCGGGACAGCCGACACATTACGAGCAGTACTTC. It is translated as CASGPPGQPTHYEQYF.

On this clone: In the same sample, other DNA sequences code for this CDR3. The chain has TRBV5-1 and TRBJ2-3, with D hard to call. Trimming removed 1 base at V and 6 bases at J, with 6 bases between. CDR3 length equals 12 residues. The germline V gene encodes CDR1 SGHRS and CDR2 YFSETQ. The CDR3 loop reads CASSLRADTQYF. As DNA, the CDR3 is TGCGCCAGCAGCTTGAGAGCCGATACGCAGTATTTT.